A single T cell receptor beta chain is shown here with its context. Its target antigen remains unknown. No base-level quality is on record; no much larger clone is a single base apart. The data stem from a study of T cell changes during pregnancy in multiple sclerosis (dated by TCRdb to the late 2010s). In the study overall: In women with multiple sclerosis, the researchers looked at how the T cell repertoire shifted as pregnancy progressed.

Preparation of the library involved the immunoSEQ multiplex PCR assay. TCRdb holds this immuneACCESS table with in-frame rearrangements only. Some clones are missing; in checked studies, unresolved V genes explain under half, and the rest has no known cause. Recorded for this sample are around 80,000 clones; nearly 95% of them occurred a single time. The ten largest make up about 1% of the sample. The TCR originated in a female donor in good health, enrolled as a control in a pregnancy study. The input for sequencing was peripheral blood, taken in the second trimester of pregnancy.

This receptor has the CDR3 CASSLELKNENTEAFF. The DNA sequence is given as TGTGCCAGCAGCTTAGAACTGAAGAATGAAAACACTGAAGCTTTCTTT. The rearrangement joined TRBV11-2 to TRBJ1-1; the D gene assignment is ambiguous. According to the germline V gene, CDR1 reads SGHAT and CDR2 reads FQNNGV. Counted from cysteine to phenylalanine, this CDR3 has 16 amino acids. Only the CDR3 portion is preserved as DNA: 48 bases, with reading frame beginning at the first base. V is shortened by 0 bases, J by 2 bases, and the region joining them spans 13 bases.